This T cell receptor beta chain originates from a study of tumor-infiltrating lymphocytes in primary liver carcinoma. About the study: Tumors were staged T1-T3 N0M0 and measured 4.2 to 10 cm across.

Overall study findings and caveats: Blood trailed tumors significantly in top-250-clone fraction (p = 0.039).

With regard to this clonotype: Antigen: not known. Since a much larger clone is just one base distant, this may be a read error.

The approximately 20-31 mg bulk tissue piece was not sorted before simultaneous RNA and DNA extraction. Through surgical resection, the patients' primary liver carcinoma was treated. Each tumor sample had over 85% viable tumor cells. The germline CDR1 and CDR2 sequences are GTSNPN and SVGIG (reference sequence). The CDR3 contains 14 residues. Synthesis of TCR beta cDNA was carried out from 450 to 650 ng total RNA with a constant-region primer. Amplification in three nested multiplex PCR rounds with slightly modified ARM-PCR gave rise to TCR beta libraries. TRBV1-TRBV30 forward and Cbeta reverse primers drove the first two approximately 10-cycle rounds. MiXCR, applied by TCRdb to the multiplex PCR reads, yields one record per CDR3 protein. The data contain around 70,000 distinct CDR3 sequences, roughly two thirds of them singletons.

This TCR derives from a man aged 35-49 years with primary liver carcinoma and hepatitis B virus infection. The chain combines TRBV30 with TRBJ2-7, with 7 nucleotides matching TRBD1. The specimen sequenced was liver tumor tissue from sampling region 4. Subset specified: tumor region T4, right-lateral pole. The CDR3 reads CAWKRRGGSYDQYF. The CDR3 coding sequence is TGTGCCTGGAAGAGGAGAGGGGGCTCCTACGACCAGTACTTC. The full variable domain, its missing parts supplied by reference TRBV30 and TRBJ2-7, is SQTIHQWPATLVQPVGSPLSLECTVEGTSNPNLYWYRQAAGRGLQLLFYSVGIGQISSEVPQNLSASRPQDRQFILSSKKLLLSDSGFYLCAWKRRGGSYDQYFGPGTRLTVT.